These 15 T cell receptor beta chains came from one sample sequenced in a study of beta chain features in type 1 diabetes. Study results and limitations: Moderate but significant shortening of TCRB CDR3s was recorded in all four CD4+ subsets from Type 1 diabetes patients.

As every portion of the isolated RNA was reverse transcribed, the sequencing read expressed TCRB transcripts. Assay: immunoSEQ multiplex PCR; the TCRdb copy retains only in-frame clones and omits some. The sample records some 290,000 clones, roughly an eighth being singletons. These receptors lack a known antigen. Sequencing was performed on naive CD4+ T cells from blood. The origin of the receptors is a man aged 25-45 years with type 1 diabetes.

Only a few counts were recorded for this clone. The chain recombines TRBV7-9 with TRBJ1-2, with a possible D match to TRBD1 (5 bases). The ends were cut back, 6 bases at V and 8 bases at J, with 13 bases in the middle. The CDR3 totals 12 residues. Germline-derived CDR1 and CDR2 are SEHNR and FQNEAQ (reference sequence). As DNA, the CDR3 is TGTGCCAGCAGTTCGACAGACGGGGGCTACACCTTC. Residues: CASSSTDGGYTF. The full variable domain, completed using reference TRBV7-9 and TRBJ1-2, is DTGVSQNPRHKITKRGQNVTFRCDPISEHNRLYWYRQTLGQGPEFLTYFQNEAQLEKSRLLSDRFSAERPKGSFSTLEIQRTEQGDSAMYLCASSSTDGGYTFGSGTRLTVV.

The chain couples TRBV29-1 to TRBJ2-4; the D gene is possibly TRBD1 (5 bases). The V end lost 1 base, the J end lost 1 base, and 11 bases lay between the germline ends. Looked up from germline, CDR1 is SQVTM and CDR2 is ANQGSEA. The CDR3 runs to 15 residues. CDR3 region: CSVEAGHRAKNIQYF. CDR3 bases: TGCAGCGTTGAAGCCGGACACAGGGCCAAAAACATTCAGTACTTC.

This clone occurred a few times. The rearrangement joins TRBV5-1 to TRBJ2-5; D gene unclear. Germline V gene data show CDR1 as SGHRS and CDR2 as YFSETQ. V lost 3 bases, J lost 3 bases, and 9 bases lay in between. This CDR3 spans 13 amino acids. CDR3 sequence reads: CASSSITEETQYF. The CDR3 region has the DNA TGCGCCAGCAGCTCGATCACTGAAGAGACCCAGTACTTC.

This clone was seen a handful of times. The chain carries TRBV9 and TRBJ2-5, with 10 bases lining up with TRBD1. The germline V gene encodes CDR1 SGDLS and CDR2 YYNGEE. There are 18 residues in the CDR3. V lost 3 bases and J lost 5; bases outside the gene matches: 16. This CDR3 is CASSARWDRGKSLETQYF. The CDR3 region has the DNA TGTGCCAGCAGCGCCCGATGGGACAGGGGAAAATCACTGGAGACCCAGTACTTC.

The chain couples TRBV10-3 to TRBJ2-5, with a tentative D call TRBD1 (5 bases). The V end was cut by 8 bases, the J end by 3 bases, with 16 bases between. This CDR3 is 14 amino acids long. Germline V gene sequence: CDR1 ENHRY, CDR2 SYGVKD. The CDR3 protein is CAISEGAEKETQYF. DNA for the CDR3: TGTGCCATCTCCGAAGGGGCAGAGAAAGAGACCCAGTACTTC.

This clone appeared a few times. V gene TRBV7-2 combines with J gene TRBJ2-5, with a possible D match to TRBD2 (6 bases). V was pared by 5 bases and J by 4 bases, with 14 bases between. This CDR3 is 14 amino acids long. Germline CDR1 SGHTA, CDR2 FQGNSA. The CDR3 DNA is TGTGCCAGCAGCCCAAACGGAGCGGGAGAGACCCAGTACTTC. Translation gives CASSPNGAGETQYF.

This clone was found a few times. The same CDR3 is also encoded by other DNA sequences in this sample. The chain couples TRBV7-2 to TRBJ2-7; the match to TRBD2 covers 9 bases. V shed 1 base and J 1 base; nucleotides not matched to a gene: 2. The CDR3 is made up of 15 amino acids. CDR1 and CDR2 from the germline V gene are SGHTA and FQGNSA. CDR3 loop: CASSLEAGGSYEQYF. The CDR3 region has the DNA TGTGCCAGCAGCTTAGAAGCGGGAGGTTCCTACGAGCAGTACTTC.

There are a few counts of this clone. V is TRBV19 and J is TRBJ2-7; D may be TRBD2 (5 bases). The V end lost 4 bases, the J end lost 1 base, and 11 bases lay between the germline ends. Germline V CDR1 and CDR2: LNHDA, SQIVND (reference sequence). This CDR3 spans 14 amino acids. This chain's CDR3 is CASSTGGLSYEQYF. For the CDR3, the DNA is TGTGCCAGTAGTACCGGAGGCCTTTCCTACGAGCAGTACTTC. The full variable domain, its missing parts supplied by reference TRBV19 and TRBJ2-7, is DGGITQSPKYLFRKEGQNVTLSCEQNLNHDAMYWYRQDPGQGLRLIYYSQIVNDFQKGDIAEGYSVSREKKESFPLTVTSAQKNPTAFYLCASSTGGLSYEQYFGPGTRLTVT.

This clone occurred a few times. The chain joins TRBV5-1 to TRBJ2-5; 8 nucleotides agree with TRBD2. Germline V CDR1 and CDR2: SGHRS, YFSETQ. The CDR3 is made up of 15 amino acids. V lost 0 bases to trimming and J lost 4 bases; unmatched junction nucleotides: 5. CDR3 sequence reads: CASSLAGGPGETQYF. CDR3 DNA: TGCGCCAGCAGCTTGGCGGGAGGGCCTGGAGAGACCCAGTACTTC.

This clone was seen a few times. The V call is TRBV28, the J call TRBJ2-5; 12 nucleotides agree with TRBD2. Germline V lookup: CDR1 MDHEN, CDR2 SYDVKM. This CDR3 region has 14 residues. The V gene end was trimmed by 3 bases and the J gene end by 4 bases; junction bases not matched to a gene: 0. CDR3 nucleotides: TGTGCCAGCAGTTTGACTAGCGGGAGAGAGACCCAGTACTTC. Protein product: CASSLTSGRETQYF.

There are a few counts of this clone. CDR3 bases: TGTGCCAGCAGCGTACCAGGGACTCGGGGCTACACCTTC. It is translated as CASSVPGTRGYTF. The chain recombines TRBV9 with TRBJ1-2; D perhaps matches TRBD1 (5 bases). The CDR3 length is 13 residues. The germline V gene has CDR1 SGDLS and CDR2 YYNGEE. The V end lost 1 base, the J end lost 8 bases, and 12 bases lay between the germline ends.

V gene TRBV5-4 combines with J gene TRBJ2-5; D is undetermined. Germline CDR1 reads SGHNT; CDR2 reads YYREEE (reference sequence). Trimming took 0 bases from V and 1 from J, leaving 7 bases between them. The CDR3 runs to 14 residues. Here the CDR3 DNA reads TGTGCCAGCAGCTTGGCCGTCAGCCAAGAGACCCAGTACTTC. Translated: CASSLAVSQETQYF.

J is TRBJ2-1 and V is TRBV5-1, with 8 nucleotides matching TRBD2. The V segment lost 4 bases and the J segment 0 bases; nucleotides outside the gene matches: 3. The germline V gene has CDR1 SGHRS and CDR2 YFSETQ. CDR3 size: 15 residues. DNA for the CDR3: TGCGCCAGCAGCCTTAGCGGGAACTCCTACAATGAGCAGTTCTTC. Translating it yields CASSLSGNSYNEQFF.

CDR3 coding DNA: TGTGCCAGCAGCTTAGGGACAGGGACACCAGATACGCAGTATTTT. It translates to CASSLGTGTPDTQYF. The rearrangement uses TRBV5-4 and TRBJ2-3; 9 bases map to TRBD1. CDR3 length equals 15 residues. Germline assignment: CDR1 SGHNT and CDR2 YYREEE (reference sequence). V lost 2 bases and J lost 4; bases outside the gene matches: 5.

V gene TRBV5-1 combines with J gene TRBJ2-1; the match to TRBD2 covers 12 bases. Germline lookup yields CDR1 SGHRS and CDR2 YFSETQ. This CDR3 spans 15 amino acids. The V and J ends lost 4 bases and 4 bases, in that order; junction bases with no gene match: 3. The CDR3 DNA sequence: TGCGCCAGCAGCGTGACTAGCGGGAGTTACAATGAGCAGTTCTTC. Its protein is CASSVTSGSYNEQFF.